The sample holds one count of the clone carrying this TCR beta chain. Its cognate antigen is unknown. RNA was extracted with the RNeasy kit, and a quantity of 0.5 to 1 ug was reverse transcribed using random hexamers. Amplification of TCR beta CDR3 across 54 Vbeta and 13 Jbeta was performed with immunoSEQ multiplex PCR. One entry per CDR3 protein results from TCRdb running MiXCR on the immunoSEQ multiplex PCR reads. The table lists 160,000 or so distinct CDR3 sequences, 85% to 95% of them singletons. The V end lost 0 bases, the J end lost 12 bases, and 12 bases lay between the germline ends. This CDR3 spans 12 amino acids. The germline CDR1 and CDR2 sequences are SGDLS and YYNGEE. TCR beta sequences were obtained from blood CD8+ and CD4+ T cells. FACS enriched CD8+ TEMRA cells, while bulk CD8+ and CD4+ were negatively isolated. These data come from a study of CD8 T cells in Susac syndrome. Findings and limits, study-wide: A relatively small number of individuals underwent TCR sequencing and HLA analysis.

The receptor's source is a human donor with multiple sclerosis. This sequence joins TRBV9 and TRBJ1-2; D ambiguous. Sequencing input: CD8+ T cells from PBMCs. The CDR3 loop is CASSVAEDSHTF. CDR3 sequence (DNA): TGTGCCAGCAGCGTAGCTGAGGACTCCCACACCTTC.